The clone carrying this T cell receptor (beta chain) occurred a few times. Researchers used genomic DNA as the template to profile TCR beta VDJ and CDR3. TCRdb re-called the reads with MiXCR, one entry per CDR3 protein. Of 190,000 or so distinct CDR3 sequences in the sample, approximately 60% were seen once. The data originate from a study of CD8+CD57+ T cells in acquired aplastic anemia. The wider study: DNA per sorted CD4+ or CD8+ sample ranged roughly 0.17 to 27.4 ug, averaging 3.2 ug.

The CDR3 contains 14 residues. Per germline, CDR1 SNHLY and CDR2 FYNNEI. Trimming took off 3 bases at V and 3 bases at J, with 10 bases between the two ends. The rearrangement uses TRBV2 and TRBJ2-3; D unresolved. The TCR was taken from a human donor in good health. The sample consisted of sorted CD4+, CD8+, or CD8+CD57+ T cells (not recorded which) from PBMCs. CDR3 bases: TGTGCCAGCAGTGAGGGTATACGTACAGATACGCAGTATTTT. Protein: CASSEGIRTDTQYF.